These 11 T cell receptor beta chains were all obtained from the same sample, sequenced in a study of blood T cell repertoires in COVID-19. Clones were sequenced by immunoSEQ multiplex PCR, and TCRdb holds only the in-frame ones, with some missing. Of some 200,000 clones listed, around 80% are singletons. Sequenced input: peripheral blood. The origin of the receptors is a woman aged 25 to 39 with COVID-19, enrolled during active disease.

This chain joins TRBV4-3 and TRBJ2-7; weak D call: TRBD2 (6 bases). Germline CDR1 LGHNA, CDR2 YSLEER. The CDR3 has 14 residues. V was pared by 1 base and J by 5 bases, with 12 bases between. CDR3 in DNA: TGCGCCAGCAGCCAAGCGTTTGGAGGGAACGAGCAGTACTTC. Translating gives CASSQAFGGNEQYF.

This chain uses TRBV5-6 with TRBJ1-1; D possibly corresponds to TRBD1 (6 bases). From germline, CDR1 is SGHDT and CDR2 YYEEEE. With 2 bases removed from V and 7 bases from J, the gap between germline ends came to 9 bases. The CDR3 sequence is 12 residues long. CDR3 coding DNA: TGTGCCAGCAGCTTCGAACAGGGTGAAGCTTTCTTT. Protein product: CASSFEQGEAFF. Full variable domain (missing parts from reference TRBV5-6 and TRBJ1-1): DAGVTQSPTHLIKTRGQQVTLRCSPKSGHDTVSWYQQALGQGPQFIFQYYEEEERQRGNFPDRFSGHQFPNYSSELNVNALLLGDSALYLCASSFEQGEAFFGQGTRLTVV.

The chain recombines TRBV5-5 with TRBJ2-1, with D maybe TRBD1 (5 bases). The germline CDR1 and CDR2 sequences are SGHKS and YYEKEE (reference sequence). Deletions cut 0 bases from V and 4 bases from J, with 14 bases between. This CDR3 has 16 amino acids. The CDR3 here is CASSLAFDRTYNEQFF. CDR3 sequence (DNA): TGTGCCAGCAGCTTGGCCTTTGACAGAACTTACAATGAGCAGTTCTTC.

The gene calls are TRBV4-1 and TRBJ2-3; 9 bases are shared with TRBD2. The V gene end was trimmed by 4 bases and the J gene end by 9 bases; junction bases not matched to a gene: 14. The CDR3 contains 16 residues. Germline lookup yields CDR1 MGHRA and CDR2 YSYEKL. Here the CDR3 DNA reads TGCGCCAGCAGCCGCCCGTCGCGGGGGGGCCAAGAGACGCAGTATTTT. Amino acids: CASSRPSRGGQETQYF.

The chain recombines TRBV12-3 or TRBV12-4 with TRBJ1-2; weak D call: TRBD1 (6 bases). The CDR3 contains 13 residues. Deletions cut 6 bases from V and 4 bases from J, with 12 bases between. CDR3 sequence: CASSRDRPYGYTF. The CDR3, as DNA: TGTGCCAGCAGCCGAGACAGGCCCTATGGCTACACCTTC.

About this clone: The same CDR3 also results from other DNA sequences found in this sample. V gene TRBV5-1 combines with J gene TRBJ2-3, with D uncertain. CDR3 length equals 13 residues. V was cut by 1 base and J by 3 bases, with 6 bases left in between. Germline CDR1 is SGHRS and CDR2 is YFSETQ. CDR3 nucleotide sequence: TGCGCCAGCAGCTTGTCGGGTACAGATACGCAGTATTTT. Amino acids: CASSLSGTDTQYF.

This clone was picked up one time. The V and J genes are TRBV19 and TRBJ1-1; 8 nucleotides agree with TRBD1. The CDR3 covers 14 residues. The V segment lost 9 bases and the J segment 5 bases; nucleotides outside the gene matches: 11. Germline CDR1 is LNHDA and CDR2 is SQIVND (reference sequence). CDR3 in DNA: TGTGCCAGCAACAAGGACAGGGTGCGGACTGAAGCTTTCTTT. Translated, it gives CASNKDRVRTEAFF.

The chain couples TRBV4-1 to TRBJ1-5; 12 positions match TRBD1. This CDR3 has 15 residues. CDR1 MGHRA and CDR2 YSYEKL come from the germline V gene. Trimming took 4 bases from V and 2 from J; bases not matched to a gene: 0. The CDR3 spells CASSRDRGRNQPQHF. CDR3 DNA sequence: TGCGCCAGCAGCCGGGACAGGGGGCGCAATCAGCCCCAGCATTTT.

The J gene is TRBJ2-1, the V gene TRBV7-2; perhaps TRBD2 as D (6 bases). Trimming removed 5 bases at V and 4 bases at J, with 18 bases between. The V gene's germline CDR1 is SGHTA and CDR2 FQGNSA. The length of the CDR3 is 16 residues. DNA of the CDR3: TGTGCCAGCAGCCCGGGGACTTTTTCTTTTTACAATGAGCAGTTCTTC. It yields the protein CASSPGTFSFYNEQFF. Using reference TRBV7-2 and TRBJ2-1 for the parts outside the CDR3, the full variable domain is GAGVSQSPSNKVTEKGKDVELRCDPISGHTALYWYRQSLGQGLEFLIYFQGNSAPDKSGLPSDRFSAERTGGSVSTLTIQRTQQEDSAVYLCASSPGTFSFYNEQFFGPGTRLTVL.

This clone has only a few counts. The CDR3 DNA sequence: TGTGCCAGCAGTTCGCGACAGGAGAACACTGAAGCTTTCTTT. Protein: CASSSRQENTEAFF. V gene TRBV2 combines with J gene TRBJ1-1; tentatively, D is TRBD1 (6 bases). V was clipped by 5 bases and J by 1 base, with 11 bases between them. Germline V gene sequence: CDR1 SNHLY, CDR2 FYNNEI. CDR3 length: 14 residues.

This chain connects TRBV15 to TRBJ2-7; D is perhaps TRBD1 (6 bases). Germline values: CDR1 LNHNV, CDR2 YYDKDF (reference sequence). The CDR3 sequence is 17 residues long. Trimming stripped 1 base from V and 3 bases from J, with 19 bases between. CDR3 coding DNA: TGTGCCACCAGCAGAGTTGGGGCAGGGGTCATTAACTACGAGCAGTACTTC. Its protein is CATSRVGAGVINYEQYF.